The 5 T cell receptor beta chains given below trace back to one sample, sequenced in a study of T cell responses to AZD1222 COVID-19 vaccine. The assay was immunoSEQ multiplex PCR, and TCRdb's table has in-frame clones only and misses some. The repertoire holds 140,000 to 150,000 clones, with 93% as singletons. The sample here was peripheral blood, taken on day 0 of AZD1222 vaccination. These receptors all stem from an adult in good health.

The chain carries TRBV19 and TRBJ2-2; D is unresolved. CDR3 length equals 14 residues. Germline CDR1 and CDR2: LNHDA and SQIVND (reference sequence). The V and J ends lost 3 bases and 2 bases respectively, with 7 bases between them. CDR3 bases: TGTGCCAGTAGTATGGTGGCTAACACCGGGGAGCTGTTTTTT. Translated: CASSMVANTGELFF.

This clone has only one observation. CDR3 nucleotide sequence: TGTGCCAGCTCACCATCGACTGATGGCTACACCTTC. It codes for CASSPSTDGYTF. The chain is built from TRBV18 and TRBJ1-2, with D unresolved. In germline, CDR1 is KGHSH, CDR2 LQKENI. The CDR3 spans 12 residues. Trimming stripped 2 bases from V and 6 bases from J, with 7 bases between.

The J gene is TRBJ2-1, the V gene TRBV19; unclear D gene. V lost 3 bases to trimming and J lost 3 bases, with 6 bases between them. The germline V gene has CDR1 LNHDA and CDR2 SQIVND (reference sequence). The CDR3 is made up of 13 amino acids. CDR3 sequence (DNA): TGTGCCAGTAGTATCGTGGTCTACAATGAGCAGTTCTTC. Residues: CASSIVVYNEQFF.

The V and J genes are TRBV24-1 and TRBJ1-1; 7 bases are a match to TRBD1. The CDR3 sequence is 13 residues long. V gave up 5 bases and J gave up 1 base; unmatched junction bases: 0. The germline CDR1 and CDR2 sequences are KGHDR and SFDVKD. CDR3 in DNA: TGTGCCACCAGTGGGACAGGGAACACTGAAGCTTTCTTT. Protein product: CATSGTGNTEAFF.

This chain links TRBV4-1 with TRBJ2-5; D gene uncertain. Trimming pared 5 bases from V and 3 bases from J, leaving 13 bases between. This CDR3 is 14 amino acids long. CDR1 and CDR2 from the germline V gene are MGHRA and YSYEKL. CDR3 sequence (DNA): TGCGCCAGCAGCATCTCCGGGTCCAAAGAGACCCAGTACTTC. The encoded protein is CASSISGSKETQYF.